This T cell receptor beta chain originates from a study of blood T cells in healthy people across ages. In this sample, this clonotype turned up a few times. The antigen is unknown. The V gene end was trimmed by 2 bases and the J gene end by 0 bases; junction bases not matched to a gene: 5. Per the germline V gene, CDR1 is MNHEY and CDR2 is SVGAGI. The CDR3 covers 18 residues. Overall study results and limits: Naive T cell percentage strongly correlated with TCR beta diversity. Aged donors had fewer naive CD4+ cells and lower diversity than long-lived donors.

A second PCR of 7 to 11 cycles used a sample-barcoded 5' primer and a J-beta primer mix. TCRdb independently ran MiXCR on the 5' RACE reads; one entry per CDR3 protein. Among about 900,000 distinct CDR3 sequences, about 62% were seen once, and the ten largest hold about 30%. Total RNA, at least 6 micrograms per sample, was extracted from PBMCs. Sequencing used blood. The J gene is TRBJ2-6, the V gene TRBV6-5; 9 bases are a match to TRBD2. This TCR was sampled from a man aged 25 to 45 in good health. The CDR3 here is CASSYGTSRNSGANVLTF. In DNA, the CDR3 is TGTGCCAGCAGTTACGGGACTAGCCGGAACTCTGGGGCCAACGTCCTGACTTTC.